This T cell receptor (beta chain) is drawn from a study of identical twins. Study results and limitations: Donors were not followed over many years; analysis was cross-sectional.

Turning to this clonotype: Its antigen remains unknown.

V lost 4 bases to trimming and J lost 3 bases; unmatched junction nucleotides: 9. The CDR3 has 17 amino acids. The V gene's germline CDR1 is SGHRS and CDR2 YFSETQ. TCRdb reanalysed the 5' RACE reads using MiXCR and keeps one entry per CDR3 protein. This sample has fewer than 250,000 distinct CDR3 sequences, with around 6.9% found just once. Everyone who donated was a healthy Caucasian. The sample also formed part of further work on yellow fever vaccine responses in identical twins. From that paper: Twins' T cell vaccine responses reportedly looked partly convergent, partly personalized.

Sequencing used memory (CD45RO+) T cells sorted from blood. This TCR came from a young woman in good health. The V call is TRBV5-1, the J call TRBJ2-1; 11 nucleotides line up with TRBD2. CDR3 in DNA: TGCGCCAGCAGCAGAACGGGACTAGCGGAATACTACAATGAGCAGTTCTTC. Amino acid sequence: CASSRTGLAEYYNEQFF.